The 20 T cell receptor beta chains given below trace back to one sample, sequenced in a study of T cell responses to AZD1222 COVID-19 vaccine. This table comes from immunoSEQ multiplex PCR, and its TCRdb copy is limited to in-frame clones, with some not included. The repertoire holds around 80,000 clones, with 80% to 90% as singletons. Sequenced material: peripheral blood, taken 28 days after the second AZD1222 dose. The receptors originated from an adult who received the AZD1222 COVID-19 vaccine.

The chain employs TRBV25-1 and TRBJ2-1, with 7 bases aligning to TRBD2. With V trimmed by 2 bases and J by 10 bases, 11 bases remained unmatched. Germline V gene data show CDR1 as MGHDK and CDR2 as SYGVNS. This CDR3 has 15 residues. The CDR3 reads CASSERASGAGEQFF. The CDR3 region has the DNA TGTGCCAGCAGTGAACGGGCTAGCGGAGCGGGGGAGCAGTTCTTC.

The CDR3 DNA sequence: TGTGCCAGCACCCCCGACCAGAATCGTTCACCCCTCCACTTT. The encoded protein is CASTPDQNRSPLHF. The genes are TRBV28 and TRBJ1-6; D gene unclear. In germline, CDR1 is MDHEN, CDR2 SYDVKM. The CDR3 covers 14 residues. Trimming took off 7 bases at V and 9 bases at J, with 16 bases between the two ends.

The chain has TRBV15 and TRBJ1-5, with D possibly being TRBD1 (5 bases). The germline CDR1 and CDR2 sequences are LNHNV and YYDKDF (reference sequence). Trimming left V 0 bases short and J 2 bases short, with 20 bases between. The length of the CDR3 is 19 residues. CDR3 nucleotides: TGTGCCACCAGCAGAGAACAGGTGGAGTTTGGTAATGGCAATCAGCCCCAGCATTTT. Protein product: CATSREQVEFGNGNQPQHF.

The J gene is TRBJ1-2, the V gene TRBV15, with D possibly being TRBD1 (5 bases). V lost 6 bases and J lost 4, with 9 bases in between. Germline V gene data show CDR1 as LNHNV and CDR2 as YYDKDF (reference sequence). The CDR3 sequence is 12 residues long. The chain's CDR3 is CATSQDIYGYTF. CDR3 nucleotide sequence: TGTGCCACCAGTCAGGACATCTATGGCTACACCTTC.

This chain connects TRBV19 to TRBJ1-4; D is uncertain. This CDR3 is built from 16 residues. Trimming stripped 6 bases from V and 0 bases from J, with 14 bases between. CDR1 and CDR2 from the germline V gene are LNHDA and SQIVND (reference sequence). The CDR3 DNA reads TGTGCCAGTAGCTATCGCAGGACTGCAACTAATGAAAAACTGTTTTTT. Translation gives CASSYRRTATNEKLFF.

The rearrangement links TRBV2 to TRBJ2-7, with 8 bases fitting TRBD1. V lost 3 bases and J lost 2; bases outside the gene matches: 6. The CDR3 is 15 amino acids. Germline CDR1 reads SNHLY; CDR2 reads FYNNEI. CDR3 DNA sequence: TGTGCCAGCAGTGACCGGGACAGGCGGACCTACGAGCAGTACTTC. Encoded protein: CASSDRDRRTYEQYF. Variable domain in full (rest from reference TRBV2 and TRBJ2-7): EPEVTQTPSHQVTQMGQEVILRCVPISNHLYFYWYRQILGQKVEFLVSFYNNEISEKSEIFDDQFSVERPDGSNFTLKIRSTKLEDSAMYFCASSDRDRRTYEQYFGPGTRLTVT.

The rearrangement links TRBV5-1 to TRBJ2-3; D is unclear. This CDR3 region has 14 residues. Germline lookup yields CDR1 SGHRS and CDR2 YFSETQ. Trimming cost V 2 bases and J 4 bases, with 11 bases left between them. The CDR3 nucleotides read TGCGCCAGCAGCTTAGGCTATAACGCAGATACGCAGTATTTT. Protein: CASSLGYNADTQYF.

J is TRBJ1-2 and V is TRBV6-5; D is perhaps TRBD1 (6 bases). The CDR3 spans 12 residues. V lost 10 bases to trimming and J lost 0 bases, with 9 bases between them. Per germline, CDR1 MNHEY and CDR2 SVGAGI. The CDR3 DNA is TGTGCCACGGACAGTCCTAACTATGGCTACACCTTC. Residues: CATDSPNYGYTF.

The CDR3 loop reads CASSDLAYNEQFF. CDR3 nucleotide sequence: TGTGCCAGCAGTGACTTAGCCTACAATGAGCAGTTCTTC. This chain uses TRBV6-4 with TRBJ2-1; D is uncertain. CDR1 and CDR2 from the germline V gene are MRHNA and SNTAGT. The CDR3 is 13 amino acids. The V gene lost 1 base and the J gene lost 2 bases, with 3 bases spanning the gap.

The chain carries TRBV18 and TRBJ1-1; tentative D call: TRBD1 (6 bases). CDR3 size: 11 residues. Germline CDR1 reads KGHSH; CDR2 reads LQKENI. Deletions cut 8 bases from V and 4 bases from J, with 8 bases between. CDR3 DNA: TGTGCCAGCGGACAGAGCACTGAAGCTTTCTTT. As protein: CASGQSTEAFF.

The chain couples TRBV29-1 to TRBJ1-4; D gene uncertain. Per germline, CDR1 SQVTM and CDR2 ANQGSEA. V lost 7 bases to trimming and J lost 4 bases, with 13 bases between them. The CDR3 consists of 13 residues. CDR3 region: CSAAFTNNEKLFF. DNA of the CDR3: TGCAGCGCCGCATTTACTAATAATGAAAAACTGTTTTTT.

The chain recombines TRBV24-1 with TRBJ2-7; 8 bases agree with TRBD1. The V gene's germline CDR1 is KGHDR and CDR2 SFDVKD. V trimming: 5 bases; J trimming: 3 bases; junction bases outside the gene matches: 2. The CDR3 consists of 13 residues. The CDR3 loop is CATSGTGLYEQYF. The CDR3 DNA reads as TGTGCCACCAGTGGGACAGGGCTCTACGAGCAGTACTTC.

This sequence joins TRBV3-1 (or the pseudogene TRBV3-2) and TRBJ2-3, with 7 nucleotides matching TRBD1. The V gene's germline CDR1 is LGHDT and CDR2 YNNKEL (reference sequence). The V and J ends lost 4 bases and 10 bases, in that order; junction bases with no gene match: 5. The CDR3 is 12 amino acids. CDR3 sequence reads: CASSPSRGPQYF. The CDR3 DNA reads TGTGCCAGCAGCCCCTCTAGGGGGCCGCAGTATTTT.

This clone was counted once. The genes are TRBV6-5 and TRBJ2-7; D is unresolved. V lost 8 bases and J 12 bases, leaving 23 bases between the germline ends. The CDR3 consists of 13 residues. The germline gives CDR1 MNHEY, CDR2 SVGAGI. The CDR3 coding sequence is TGTGCCAGCCACTCTACGGGCAGTCCACGACGGTACTTC. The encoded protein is CASHSTGSPRRYF.

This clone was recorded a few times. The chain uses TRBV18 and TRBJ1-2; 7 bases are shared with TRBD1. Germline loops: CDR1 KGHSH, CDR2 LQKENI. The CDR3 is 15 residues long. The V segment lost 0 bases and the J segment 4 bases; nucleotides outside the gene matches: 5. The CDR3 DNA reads TGTGCCAGCTCACCACCCGCAGGGGGGATCTATGGCTACACCTTC. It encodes CASSPPAGGIYGYTF.

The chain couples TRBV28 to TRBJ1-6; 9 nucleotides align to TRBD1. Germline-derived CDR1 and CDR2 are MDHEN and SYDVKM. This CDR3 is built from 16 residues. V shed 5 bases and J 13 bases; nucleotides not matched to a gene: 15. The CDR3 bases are TGTGCCAGCAGTCTCCCCCCGGGACAGGGTCTATACCCCCTCCACTTT. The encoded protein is CASSLPPGQGLYPLHF.

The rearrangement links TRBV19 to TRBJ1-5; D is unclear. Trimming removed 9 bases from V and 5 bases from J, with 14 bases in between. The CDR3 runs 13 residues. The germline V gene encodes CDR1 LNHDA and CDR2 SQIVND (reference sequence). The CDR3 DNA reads TGTGCCAGCGCCGCCCTTCCAGATCAGCCCCAGCATTTT. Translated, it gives CASAALPDQPQHF.

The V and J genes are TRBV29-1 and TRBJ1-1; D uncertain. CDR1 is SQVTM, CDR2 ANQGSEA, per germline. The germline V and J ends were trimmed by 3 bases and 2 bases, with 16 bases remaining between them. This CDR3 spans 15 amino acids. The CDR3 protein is CSVEVASLFNTEAFF. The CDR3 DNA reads TGCAGCGTTGAGGTGGCGTCCCTATTTAACACTGAAGCTTTCTTT.

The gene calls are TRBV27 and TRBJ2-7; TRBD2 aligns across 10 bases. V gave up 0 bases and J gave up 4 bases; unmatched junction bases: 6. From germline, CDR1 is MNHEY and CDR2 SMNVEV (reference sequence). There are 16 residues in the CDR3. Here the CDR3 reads CASSLSSGLAEYEQYF. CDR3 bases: TGTGCCAGCAGTTTATCGTCAGGACTAGCGGAATACGAGCAGTACTTC.

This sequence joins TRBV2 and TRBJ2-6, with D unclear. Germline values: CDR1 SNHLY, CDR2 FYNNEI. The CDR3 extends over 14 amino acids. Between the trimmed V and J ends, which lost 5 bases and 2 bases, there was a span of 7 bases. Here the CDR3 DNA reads TGTGCCAGCAGTTCCGACCCTGGGGCCAACGTCCTGACTTTC. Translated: CASSSDPGANVLTF.